This TCR beta chain originates from a study of blood T cell repertoires in COVID-19. Study overall: Material from acute and convalescent COVID-19 was sourced from the United States, Italy and Spain. Sources were T cells, B-cell-depleted T cells, or PBMCs; the material itself was cDNA or gDNA.

Germline V gene data show CDR1 as SGHTA and CDR2 as FQGNSA. The CDR3 has 17 residues. V was clipped by 1 base and J by 5 bases; unmatched bases: 11. Per the original data handling: Amplification of reference gene primers provided the estimated nucleated cell counts. Using immunoSEQ multiplex PCR, the repertoire was profiled, and TCRdb retains in-frame clones only, with some absent. That table is the source of V, J and clone size, and D and trimming were worked out from the DNA. The table includes 100,000 to 150,000 clones, 81% detected once. The V gene is TRBV7-2, the J gene TRBJ1-2; the match to TRBD1 covers 9 bases. The source material was peripheral blood. The receptor was derived from a woman aged 55-69 years with active or convalescent COVID-19. CDR3 nucleotides: TGTGCCAGCAGCTTAGTCGGCGGGGCAGGACAGGGGTATGGCTACACCTTC. Translated: CASSLVGGAGQGYGYTF.